The 19 T cell receptor beta chains listed next were all sequenced from one sample in a study of beta chain features in type 1 diabetes. General study points: The study found moderately but significantly shorter TCRB CDR3s in all four CD4+ subsets of Type 1 diabetes patients.

Antigens of these TCRs are unknown. TCRB transcripts that were expressed got sequenced, as all of the isolated RNA had been reverse transcribed. Generated by immunoSEQ multiplex PCR, the TCRdb table keeps only in-frame clones and is missing some. The sample includes 500,000 to 800,000 clones, 9.5% to 15% of them seen just once. Sample: naive CD4+ T cells from blood. Source of these receptors: a man aged 25 to 45 with type 1 diabetes.

In its sample, this clone was seen a few times. The gene calls are TRBV7-2 and TRBJ2-3; a weak D match, TRBD1 (6 bases). The CDR3 runs 15 residues. V was cut by 1 base and J by 0 bases, with 8 bases left in between. CDR1 SGHTA and CDR2 FQGNSA come from the germline V gene. The CDR3 DNA is TGTGCCAGCAGCTTAGGGGGGCCTAGCACAGATACGCAGTATTTT. It yields the protein CASSLGGPSTDTQYF.

The rearrangement joins TRBV7-2 to TRBJ1-4, with D unclear. The V gene's germline CDR1 is SGHTA and CDR2 FQGNSA. V shed 0 bases and J shed 7 bases, with 9 bases lying between them. The CDR3 is 14 amino acids. The CDR3 here is CASSLATGSEKLFF. The CDR3 DNA reads TGTGCCAGCAGCTTAGCCACCGGAAGTGAAAAACTGTTTTTT.

V usage is TRBV30 and J usage is TRBJ1-2; D is uncertain. Germline CDR1 and CDR2: GTSNPN and SVGIG (reference sequence). The CDR3 consists of 11 residues. Trimming took off 3 bases at V and 4 bases at J, with 6 bases between the two ends. The DNA for the CDR3 is TGTGCCTGGAGGGCAGTCTATGGCTACACCTTC. Its translation: CAWRAVYGYTF.

This clone appeared a few times. This chain connects TRBV4-1 to TRBJ2-5; D remains ambiguous. The CDR3 runs to 16 residues. V lost 0 bases to trimming and J lost 5 bases, with 16 bases between them. Germline V gene lookup returns CDR1 MGHRA and CDR2 YSYEKL. The CDR3 spells CASSQDRLVSGETQYF. CDR3 in DNA: TGCGCCAGCAGCCAAGATCGTCTAGTAAGTGGGGAGACCCAGTACTTC.

The genes are TRBV9 and TRBJ1-4; D remains ambiguous. The CDR3 has 15 residues. The germline V gene encodes CDR1 SGDLS and CDR2 YYNGEE. Trimming took 1 base from V and 8 from J, leaving 15 bases between them. CDR3 DNA: TGTGCCAGCAGCGTAAGCCTGGGTAGTGAGGAAAAACTGTTTTTT. Translating it yields CASSVSLGSEEKLFF. The complete variable domain, with remaining parts taken from reference TRBV9 and TRBJ1-4, reads DSGVTQTPKHLITATGQRVTLRCSPRSGDLSVYWYQQSLDQGLQFLIQYYNGEERAKGNILERFSAQQFPDLHSELNLSSLELGDSALYFCASSVSLGSEEKLFFGSGTQLSVL.

In this sample, this clone turned up a few times. The chain is built from TRBV2 and TRBJ1-5; 9 nucleotides align to TRBD1. Germline V gene lookup returns CDR1 SNHLY and CDR2 FYNNEI. J gave up 4 bases and V 8 bases, and 6 bases lay outside the gene matches. This CDR3 contains 14 residues. CDR3 protein: CASRRDRENQPQHF. CDR3 nucleotide sequence: TGTGCCAGCCGCCGGGACAGGGAAAATCAGCCCCAGCATTTT. The full variable domain, completed using reference TRBV2 and TRBJ1-5, is EPEVTQTPSHQVTQMGQEVILRCVPISNHLYFYWYRQILGQKVEFLVSFYNNEISEKSEIFDDQFSVERPDGSNFTLKIRSTKLEDSAMYFCASRRDRENQPQHFGDGTRLSIL.

This clone showed up just a few times. Other DNA sequences in this specimen translate into the identical CDR3. This chain connects TRBV9 to TRBJ2-3; D remains unclear. This CDR3 has 12 residues. Germline V gene sequence: CDR1 SGDLS, CDR2 YYNGEE. V lost 7 bases and J 0 bases, leaving 6 bases between the germline ends. CDR3 nucleotide sequence: TGTGCCAGCGGATCTAGCACAGATACGCAGTATTTT. Protein product: CASGSSTDTQYF.

This clone has a handful of counts. The chain couples TRBV23-1 to TRBJ1-6, with a weak D call TRBD1 (5 bases). TRBV23-1 falls under the ORF class, with uncertain function. The CDR3 runs to 16 residues. V shed 1 base and J shed 7 bases, with 14 bases lying between them. The CDR3 loop is CASSQFPGRGNSPLHF. The CDR3 region has the DNA TGCGCCAGCAGTCAATTTCCGGGACGGGGAAATTCACCCCTCCACTTT.

This clone was counted only a few times. The J gene is TRBJ2-3, the V gene TRBV5-1; D is uncertain. The CDR3 has 15 amino acids. The germline V gene has CDR1 SGHRS and CDR2 YFSETQ. The V gene lost 4 bases and the J gene lost 2 bases, with 14 bases spanning the gap. Here the CDR3 DNA reads TGCGCCAGCAGCCCCCCCCTTGGCAACACAGATACGCAGTATTTT. This translates into CASSPPLGNTDTQYF.

The V gene is TRBV4-1, the J gene TRBJ1-5; D is undetermined. Per germline, CDR1 MGHRA and CDR2 YSYEKL. Trimming removed 4 bases at V and 4 bases at J, with 8 bases between. CDR3 length: 13 amino acids. The CDR3 loop reads CASSPPGNQPQHF. In nucleotides, the CDR3 is TGCGCCAGCAGCCCCCCTGGGAATCAGCCCCAGCATTTT.

This clone was observed a handful of times. The CDR3 loop reads CASSLIGLDEQYF. The CDR3 DNA sequence: TGTGCCAGCAGCTTGATCGGTCTGGACGAGCAGTACTTC. This chain uses TRBV7-9 with TRBJ2-7; no firm D call. Looked up from germline, CDR1 is SEHNR and CDR2 is FQNEAQ (reference sequence). V was pared by 3 bases and J by 5 bases, with 11 bases between. This CDR3 region has 13 residues.

This clone has just a few counts. The chain joins TRBV7-8 to TRBJ2-5, with 8 nucleotides matching TRBD2. Germline V gives CDR1 SGHVS, CDR2 FQNEAQ. This CDR3 region has 17 residues. The V and J ends lost 4 bases and 0 bases, in that order; junction bases with no gene match: 10. The CDR3 DNA is TGTGCCAGCAGCTCCCGGCTACGGGGGGGTTACCAAGAGACCCAGTACTTC. It translates to CASSSRLRGGYQETQYF.

This clone showed up just a few times. CDR3 nucleotides: TGTGCCTGGAGTGTACTAGGGGGAGTGACCCAGTACTTC. Protein sequence: CAWSVLGGVTQYF. The chain recombines TRBV30 with TRBJ2-5, with D possibly being TRBD1 (6 bases). V was pared by 0 bases and J by 7 bases, with 12 bases between. This CDR3 is 13 amino acids long. CDR1 is GTSNPN and CDR2 is SVGIG in the germline V gene (reference sequence).

The table lists this clone with a few counts. The CDR3 here is CSVAILMGGGYTF. The CDR3 nucleotides are TGCAGCGTTGCTATCTTAATGGGTGGTGGCTACACCTTC. The chain uses TRBV29-1 and TRBJ1-2, with D uncertain. V was cut by 4 bases and J by 7 bases, with 16 bases left in between. Germline loops: CDR1 SQVTM, CDR2 ANQGSEA. This CDR3 region has 13 residues.

The chain recombines TRBV4-3 with TRBJ2-1, with TRBD2 matching over 10 bases. J was trimmed by 5 bases and V by 4 bases; bases with no gene match: 11. Germline lookup yields CDR1 LGHNA and CDR2 YSLEER. The length of the CDR3 is 17 residues. CDR3: CASSPGSLSGGDNEQFF. The CDR3 DNA reads as TGCGCCAGCAGCCCAGGGAGTTTGAGCGGGGGGGACAATGAGCAGTTCTTC.

This clone has just a few counts. This rearrangement joins TRBV7-2 to TRBJ1-4, with 9 bases that match TRBD1. V shed 4 bases and J 2 bases; nucleotides not matched to a gene: 2. CDR3 length equals 15 residues. Germline V CDR1 and CDR2: SGHTA, FQGNSA. The CDR3 DNA reads TGTGCCAGCAGCTCGACAGGGGGGACTAATGAAAAACTGTTTTTT. It encodes CASSSTGGTNEKLFF.

The chain has TRBV7-8 and TRBJ2-7; D is perhaps TRBD1 or TRBD2 (5 bases each). Germline lookup yields CDR1 SGHVS and CDR2 FQNEAQ. The CDR3 sequence is 16 residues long. Between the trimmed V and J ends, which lost 1 base and 2 bases, there was a span of 15 bases. CDR3 protein: CASSLGGLEGTYEQYF. The CDR3 DNA sequence: TGTGCCAGCAGCTTAGGTGGTCTAGAGGGGACCTACGAGCAGTACTTC.

This clone came up a few times. This chain connects TRBV28 to TRBJ2-3, with 7 nucleotides matching TRBD1. The CDR3 length is 12 residues. CDR1 is MDHEN and CDR2 is SYDVKM in the germline V gene. J gave up 9 bases and V 1 base, and 1 base lay outside the gene matches. CDR3 sequence reads: CASSLLTGTQYF. CDR3 nucleotides: TGTGCCAGCAGTTTATTGACAGGGACGCAGTATTTT.

V usage is TRBV5-4 and J usage is TRBJ2-5; no reliable D call. This CDR3 has 15 amino acids. The V and J ends lost 0 bases and 5 bases respectively, with 14 bases between them. Germline loops: CDR1 SGHNT, CDR2 YYREEE (reference sequence). The CDR3 spells CASSLEAASWETQYF. The CDR3 DNA follows: TGTGCCAGCAGCTTGGAGGCTGCCAGTTGGGAGACCCAGTACTTC.